The 3 T cell receptor beta chains listed next were all sequenced from one sample in a study of cytomegalovirus exposure and HLA in healthy donors. PCR employed 60 Vbeta and 13 Jbeta primers. Sequenced by immunoSEQ multiplex PCR; TCRdb stores in-frame clones only, minus some. In the table there are some 110,000 clones, 74% of which are singletons. The sequenced sample consisted of PBMCs. The origin of the receptors is a woman between 50 and 59 years old in good health and CMV-seropositive.

The sample holds a few counts of this clone. The chain uses TRBV29-1 and TRBJ2-1, with 16 bases fitting TRBD2. This CDR3 comprises 14 residues. V lost 7 bases, J lost 7 bases, and 4 bases stayed unmatched. Germline assignment: CDR1 SQVTM and CDR2 ANQGSEA. CDR3 region: CSGGTSGGANEQFF. In DNA form, the CDR3 reads TGCAGCGGAGGGACTAGCGGGGGGGCGAATGAGCAGTTCTTC.

The chain recombines TRBV19 with TRBJ1-2; D is perhaps TRBD1 (5 bases). Germline V CDR1 and CDR2: LNHDA, SQIVND (reference sequence). This CDR3 has 16 residues. V dropped 3 bases and J dropped 4 bases, with 18 bases sitting between them. The CDR3 DNA reads TGTGCCAGTAGTATTAGCCCGCTGATGGGGGGCTATGGCTACACCTTC. Its protein product is CASSISPLMGGYGYTF.

The chain employs TRBV5-6 and TRBJ1-2; D gene unclear. The CDR3 sequence is 14 residues long. CDR1 is SGHDT and CDR2 is YYEEEE in the germline V gene. V was trimmed by 1 base and J by 3 bases, leaving 10 bases between them. The CDR3 sequence: CASSLRGVDYGYTF. The CDR3 DNA reads TGTGCCAGCAGCTTGCGCGGGGTGGACTATGGCTACACCTTC.